Here is one T cell receptor (beta chain) with its context. The antigen is not known. This specimen belongs to a study of T cell repertoires in cytomegalovirus infection. Whole-study findings and limits: The study identified carriers of CMV plus the relevant HLA from cumulative public TCR beta family frequency.

From the reads, TCRdb called clonotypes with MiXCR, one entry per CDR3 protein. The sample holds approximately 240,000 distinct CDR3 sequences, roughly an eighth seen once. The receptor's source is a human donor in good health (CMV status not recorded). Some clones in this sample may be carry-over from other donors' samples. Sequencing used PBMCs.

CDR3 sequence reads: CASSIERDSGANVLTF. CDR3 coding DNA: TGTGCCAGTAGTATAGAAAGAGACTCTGGGGCCAACGTCCTGACTTTC. The chain links TRBV19 to TRBJ2-6; unclear D gene. The germline V gene encodes CDR1 LNHDA and CDR2 SQIVND (reference sequence). The V end lost 0 bases, the J end lost 0 bases, and 6 bases lay between the germline ends. The CDR3 runs 16 residues.